The sequence of this T cell receptor beta chain was determined in a study of control samples from healthy donors and cancer patients. Only in-frame clones appear in the TCRdb table, and some are missing; sequencing was by immunoSEQ multiplex PCR. Of some 120,000 clones in the sample, roughly 92% were seen once. The germline V and J ends were trimmed by 5 bases and 0 bases, with 8 bases remaining between them. Germline V lookup: CDR1 MDHEN, CDR2 SYDVKM. The CDR3 consists of 13 residues. The TCR originated in a man between 25 and 39 years old in good health. The sequenced material came from blood. The chain links TRBV28 to TRBJ2-7, with a weak D call TRBD1 (5 bases). Here the CDR3 reads CASSGQSSYEQYF. CDR3 coding DNA: TGTGCCAGCAGTGGACAATCCTCCTACGAGCAGTACTTC.